Below are 5 T cell receptor beta chains sequenced from a single sample in a study of blood T cell repertoires in COVID-19 (dated by TCRdb to about 2020). Libraries were constructed by the immunoSEQ multiplex PCR assay. The immuneACCESS repertoire file appears here via TCRdb, limited to in-frame rearrangements. These files lack a portion of the clones; in checked studies, under half of the deficit traces to unresolved V genes, and the cause of the others is not known. The table for this sample lists about 170,000 clones; around two thirds of them were counted only once. Of the sample, 3% is held by the ten largest clones. Sequencing was performed on peripheral blood. The receptors originated from a woman of 80 years or more with acute or convalescent COVID-19.

The CDR3 DNA reads TGTGCCAGCGGCAACCGGGACAGGGTGGGCAATGAGCAGTTCTTC. Its protein product is CASGNRDRVGNEQFF. The chain combines TRBV7-9 with TRBJ2-1, with TRBD1 matching over 9 bases. The ends lost 8 bases at V and 6 bases at J; junction bases unmatched: 11. Germline V lookup: CDR1 SEHNR, CDR2 FQNEAQ (reference sequence). This CDR3 has 15 residues.

CDR3 region: CASSQEWTGRETQYF. In nucleotides, the CDR3 is TGCGCCAGCAGCCAAGAATGGACAGGGAGGGAGACCCAGTACTTC. V usage is TRBV4-1 and J usage is TRBJ2-5; TRBD1 matches 8 bases. The germline V gene encodes CDR1 MGHRA and CDR2 YSYEKL. With 0 bases clipped from V and 5 bases from J, the junction kept 5 bases outside the gene matches. CDR3 size: 15 residues.

The chain uses TRBV5-1 and TRBJ1-3; weak D call: TRBD1 (6 bases). The CDR3 covers 15 residues. Germline V gene lookup returns CDR1 SGHRS and CDR2 YFSETQ. V lost 0 bases and J lost 3, with 10 bases in between. This CDR3 reads CASSLVTGFGNTIYF. The CDR3 DNA reads as TGCGCCAGCAGCTTGGTTACAGGGTTTGGAAACACCATATATTTT.

The V and J genes are TRBV5-4 and TRBJ2-2; 9 bases line up with TRBD2. V lost 0 bases, J lost 8 bases, and 2 bases stayed unmatched. Germline V lookup: CDR1 SGHNT, CDR2 YYREEE (reference sequence). The CDR3 consists of 14 residues. The DNA for the CDR3 is TGTGCCAGCAGCTTGGCCACTAGCGGGGGGGAGCTGTTTTTT. It translates to CASSLATSGGELFF.

The V call is TRBV7-9, the J call TRBJ1-2; D remains ambiguous. Germline CDR1 SEHNR, CDR2 FQNEAQ (reference sequence). CDR3 size: 14 residues. The V and J ends lost 7 bases and 5 bases respectively, with 17 bases between them. CDR3 in amino acids: CASTRGGLGYGYTF. The CDR3 DNA reads TGTGCCAGCACGAGAGGAGGGTTGGGGTATGGCTACACCTTC.